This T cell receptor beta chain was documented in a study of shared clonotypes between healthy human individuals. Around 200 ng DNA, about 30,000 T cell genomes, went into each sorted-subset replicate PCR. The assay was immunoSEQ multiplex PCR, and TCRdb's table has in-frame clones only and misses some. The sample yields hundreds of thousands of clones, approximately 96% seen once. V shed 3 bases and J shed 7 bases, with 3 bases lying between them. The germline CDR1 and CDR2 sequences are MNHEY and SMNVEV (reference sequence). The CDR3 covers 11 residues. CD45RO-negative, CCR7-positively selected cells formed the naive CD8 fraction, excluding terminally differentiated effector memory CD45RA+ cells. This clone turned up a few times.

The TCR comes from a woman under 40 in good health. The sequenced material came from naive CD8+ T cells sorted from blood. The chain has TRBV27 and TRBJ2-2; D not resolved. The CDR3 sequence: CASSLVGELFF. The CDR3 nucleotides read TGTGCCAGCAGTTTGGTCGGGGAGCTGTTTTTT.